This is a list of T cell receptor beta chains from one sample in a study of shared clonotypes between healthy human individuals. The protocol was immunoSEQ multiplex PCR, while the TCRdb copy is restricted to in-frame clones and leaves out a portion. This sample carries 2 million to 3 million clones, 93% of them seen once, and the ten largest clones take 0.36%. Sequences were obtained from naive CD4+ T cells from PBMCs. The receptors were sampled from a man between 18 and 29 years old in good health. Some clones in this sample may be carry-over from other donors' samples. The CDR3 runs from the conserved cysteine through the conserved F or W. The D gene is left open where the match is weak. Size values are once, few and many counts, or a class for expanded clones, and some rows have none.

TRBV7-2,once,TRBJ2-7,NA,CASSFDSHYEQYF,TGTGCCAGCAGCTTCGATTCGCACTACGAGCAGTACTTC
TRBV7-2,NA,TRBJ2-1,NA,CASSRNRGGGEQFF,TGTGCCAGCAGCCGAAACAGGGGCGGGGGTGAGCAGTTCTTC
TRBV2,NA,TRBJ2-5,NA,CASSEATVQETQYF,TGTGCCAGCAGTGAAGCGACAGTACAAGAGACCCAGTACTTC
TRBV28,NA,TRBJ1-5,NA,CASSFPGIYSNQPQHF,TGTGCCAGCAGTTTCCCAGGAATTTATAGCAATCAGCCCCAGCATTTT
TRBV5-5,NA,TRBJ2-3,NA,CASSLGGSTDTQYF,TGTGCCAGCAGCTTGGGAGGGAGCACAGATACGCAGTATTTT
TRBV19,NA,TRBJ2-3,NA,CASSFKTGIWTDTQYF,TGTGCCAGTAGTTTTAAAACTGGGATTTGGACAGATACGCAGTATTTT
TRBV5-1,NA,TRBJ2-5,TRBD2,CASSLGLAGGETQYF,TGCGCCAGCAGCTTGGGACTAGCGGGAGGGGAGACCCAGTACTTC
TRBV5-4,once,TRBJ2-1,NA,CASSLVRVGGYNEQFF,TGTGCCAGCAGCTTGGTGAGGGTAGGGGGATACAATGAGCAGTTCTTC
TRBV2,NA,TRBJ2-3,TRBD1,CASRVGGTGGEGTQYF,TGTGCCAGCAGGGTAGGCGGGACAGGGGGCGAAGGTACGCAGTATTTT
TRBV4-1,NA,TRBJ2-1,NA,CASSIPRWGEQFF,TGCGCCAGCTCAATTCCCCGATGGGGTGAGCAGTTCTTC
TRBV27,NA,TRBJ1-5,TRBD1,CASSLRQGGNQPQHF,TGTGCCAGCAGTCTCAGACAGGGGGGCAATCAGCCCCAGCATTTT
TRBV7-3,NA,TRBJ2-3,TRBD2,CASSRGTSGDTQYF,TGTGCCAGCAGCCGCGGGACTAGCGGAGATACGCAGTATTTT
TRBV19,NA,TRBJ2-3,TRBD2,CASTGRGGSPTDTQYF,TGTGCCAGTACGGGGCGGGGCGGGAGTCCCACAGATACGCAGTATTTT
TRBV18,NA,TRBJ2-3,TRBD2,CASSPLAGGVDTQYF,TGTGCCAGCTCGCCCCTAGCGGGAGGGGTAGATACGCAGTATTTT
TRBV6-1,NA,TRBJ1-1,NA,CASTRESGTEAFF,TGTGCCAGCACCCGGGAGTCGGGGACTGAAGCTTTCTTT
TRBV18,NA,TRBJ2-5,NA,CASSPLPGAVKETQYF,TGTGCCAGCTCACCATTGCCGGGAGCTGTGAAAGAGACCCAGTACTTC
TRBV19,NA,TRBJ1-2,NA,CASSAVPGGYTF,TGTGCCAGTAGTGCCGTCCCAGGCGGCTACACCTTC
TRBV28,once,TRBJ2-1,TRBD2,CASIPLAGNNEQFF,TGTGCCAGCATTCCACTAGCGGGAAACAATGAGCAGTTCTTC
TRBV25-1,NA,TRBJ1-1,NA,CASSIMNTEAFF,TGTGCCAGCAGTATCATGAACACTGAAGCTTTCTTT
TRBV19,NA,TRBJ1-2,NA,CASRPFSGSPYGYTF,TGTGCCAGTAGACCTTTCAGCGGGTCCCCCTATGGCTACACCTTC
TRBV25-1,NA,TRBJ1-1,TRBD1,CASSESRWTGLNTEAFF,TGTGCCAGCAGTGAATCTCGTTGGACAGGGCTGAACACTGAAGCTTTCTTT
TRBV5-4,NA,TRBJ2-1,TRBD2,CASSLGVASGSNEQFF,TGTGCCAGCAGCTTGGGGGTGGCTAGCGGGAGTAACGAGCAGTTCTTC
TRBV15,NA,TRBJ2-3,TRBD2,CATKGSGDTQYF,TGTGCCACCAAAGGTAGCGGGGATACGCAGTATTTT
TRBV4-2,NA,TRBJ2-7,TRBD2,CASSQGGLAGTYEQYF,TGTGCCAGCAGCCAGGGTGGACTAGCGGGGACCTACGAGCAGTACTTC
TRBV5-1,NA,TRBJ1-2,NA,CASSLTGGGYTF,TGCGCCAGCAGCTTAACGGGCGGTGGCTACACCTTC
TRBV19,once,TRBJ1-5,NA,CASDRRWTSNQPQHF,TGTGCCTCCGACCGACGGTGGACTAGCAATCAGCCCCAGCATTTT
TRBV11-3,NA,TRBJ2-7,TRBD1,CASSPRDRPYEQYF,TGTGCCAGCAGCCCCCGGGACAGGCCCTACGAGCAGTACTTC
TRBV7-9,NA,TRBJ2-7,TRBD2,CASRAGTSNLEQYF,TGTGCCAGCAGGGCCGGGACTAGCAACCTCGAGCAGTACTTC
TRBV28,NA,TRBJ2-7,NA,CASNDRSYEQYF,TGTGCCAGCAACGACAGATCCTACGAGCAGTACTTC
TRBV6-1,NA,TRBJ1-2,NA,CASSDPRGNYGYTF,TGTGCCAGCAGTGATCCCAGGGGAAACTATGGCTACACCTTC
TRBV18,NA,TRBJ2-2,TRBD2,CASSQRLAGPGELFF,TGTGCCAGCTCACAACGACTAGCCGGACCCGGGGAGCTGTTTTTT
TRBV19,NA,TRBJ1-5,TRBD1,CASSIEQGAIQPQHF,TGTGCCAGTAGTATAGAACAGGGGGCGATTCAGCCCCAGCATTTT
TRBV28,NA,TRBJ2-5,NA,CASSSQPPETQYF,TGTGCCAGCAGTAGCCAGCCCCCAGAGACCCAGTACTTC
TRBV20-1,NA,TRBJ1-4,NA,CSASDEKLFF,TGCAGTGCTAGCGACGAAAAACTGTTTTTT
TRBV30,NA,TRBJ2-5,NA,CAWSPGLRGQETQYF,TGTGCCTGGAGCCCCGGACTGCGAGGGCAAGAGACCCAGTACTTC